A single sample is the source of the 18 T cell receptor beta chains below, sequenced in a study of shared clonotypes between healthy human individuals. Using immunoSEQ multiplex PCR, the repertoire was profiled, and TCRdb retains in-frame clones only, with some absent. Of about 680,000 clones listed, about three quarters are singletons. The sequencing sample was made of memory CD4+ T cells sorted from blood. As to subset: CD45RA-negative fraction. The source is a woman in her 30s in good health.

V is TRBV7-9 and J is TRBJ1-3; D ambiguous. The CDR3 is 17 amino acids. Germline-derived CDR1 and CDR2 are SEHNR and FQNEAQ (reference sequence). Trimming removed 5 bases at V and 4 bases at J, with 21 bases between. CDR3 bases: TGTGCCAGCAGCCCTCAAAACGGAGAAGGCGCAGGAAACACCATATATTTT. Amino acids: CASSPQNGEGAGNTIYF.

V usage is TRBV6-1 and J usage is TRBJ2-7, with TRBD2 matching 11 bases. Germline-derived CDR1 and CDR2 are MNHNS and SASEGT. The CDR3 is 16 residues long. The J segment lost 2 bases and the V segment lost 4 bases, leaving 7 bases of the junction unmatched. This chain's CDR3 is CASSGGGTSGTYEQYF. The CDR3 DNA reads as TGTGCCAGCAGTGGAGGTGGGACTAGCGGAACCTACGAGCAGTACTTC.

The V call is TRBV5-1, the J call TRBJ2-1; a weak D match, TRBD2 (6 bases). Germline V gives CDR1 SGHRS, CDR2 YFSETQ. The CDR3 spans 15 residues. Trimming removed 4 bases at V and 3 bases at J, with 14 bases between. The CDR3 spells CASSQDYSLYNEQFF. CDR3 nucleotide sequence: TGCGCCAGCAGCCAGGACTATAGCCTCTACAATGAGCAGTTCTTC.

The gene calls are TRBV6-6 and TRBJ2-3; D perhaps matches TRBD2 (6 bases). The CDR3 contains 15 residues. The germline V gene has CDR1 MNHNY and CDR2 SVGAGI (reference sequence). The ends were cut back, 7 bases at V and 2 bases at J, with 16 bases in the middle. The CDR3 DNA reads TGTGCCAGCACGGACTATCCCCAATTCACAGATACGCAGTATTTT. Its protein product is CASTDYPQFTDTQYF.

This clone showed up just a few times. The rearrangement joins TRBV9 to TRBJ2-7, with 9 bases identical to TRBD2. After removal of 1 base from V and 2 bases from J, the junction contained 4 bases not matched to a gene. Germline loops: CDR1 SGDLS, CDR2 YYNGEE. The CDR3 sequence is 15 residues long. The CDR3 is CASSVHSGSAYEQYF. The CDR3 DNA reads TGTGCCAGCAGCGTACATAGCGGGAGCGCCTACGAGCAGTACTTC.

This chain uses TRBV19 with TRBJ2-7, with D tentatively TRBD1 or TRBD2 (5 bases each). The CDR3 length is 18 residues. V was pared by 5 bases and J by 2 bases, with 25 bases between. The germline CDR1 and CDR2 sequences are LNHDA and SQIVND (reference sequence). CDR3 nucleotide sequence: TGTGCCAGTAGTGCTCGTAAAAATCCCGGGACGGTCCCCTACGAGCAGTACTTC. The encoded protein is CASSARKNPGTVPYEQYF.

The chain recombines TRBV7-6 with TRBJ1-5; no clear D gene. CDR3 size: 13 residues. Trimming shortened V by 2 bases and J by 5 bases, and 7 bases separated the two germline ends. CDR1 and CDR2 (germline): SGHVS, FNYEAQ. CDR3 residues: CASSLTTDQPQHF. Written as DNA, the CDR3 is TGTGCCAGCAGCTTAACTACAGATCAGCCCCAGCATTTT.

The rearrangement joins TRBV5-4 to TRBJ2-1; TRBD2 matches 10 bases. V lost 5 bases to trimming and J lost 0 bases; unmatched junction nucleotides: 8. CDR3 length: 17 amino acids. CDR1 is SGHNT, CDR2 YYREEE, per germline (reference sequence). DNA of the CDR3: TGTGCCAGCAGGAAGAATCTAGCGGGAGTCTCCTACAATGAGCAGTTCTTC. It translates to CASRKNLAGVSYNEQFF. Combining the CDR3 with reference TRBV5-4 and TRBJ2-1 gives the whole variable domain ETGVTQSPTHLIKTRGQQVTLRCSSQSGHNTVSWYQQALGQGPQFIFQYYREEENGRGNFPPRFSGLQFPNYSSELNVNALELDDSALYLCASRKNLAGVSYNEQFFGPGTRLTVL.

This clone was seen a few times. This chain links TRBV27 with TRBJ1-2; 7 bases match TRBD1. The germline CDR1 and CDR2 sequences are MNHEY and SMNVEV (reference sequence). The CDR3 extends over 12 amino acids. The ends lost 4 bases at V and 6 bases at J; junction bases unmatched: 2. The CDR3 bases are TGTGCCAGCAGTTACAGGGGCAATGGCTACACCTTC. Encoded protein: CASSYRGNGYTF.

This rearrangement joins TRBV27 to TRBJ2-1, with TRBD2 matching over 8 bases. V shed 2 bases and J 5 bases; nucleotides not matched to a gene: 8. Per the germline V gene, CDR1 is MNHEY and CDR2 is SMNVEV (reference sequence). CDR3 length: 16 residues. The CDR3 bases are TGTGCCAGCAGTTTACCCGGAGCGGGAGTGAACAATGAGCAGTTCTTC. It codes for CASSLPGAGVNNEQFF.

V usage is TRBV5-1 and J usage is TRBJ1-2, with D perhaps matching TRBD1 (6 bases). Trimming pared 7 bases from V and 7 bases from J, leaving 20 bases between. This CDR3 is 14 amino acids long. Germline CDR1 SGHRS, CDR2 YFSETQ. In DNA, the CDR3 is TGCGCCAGCGGGAGAACAGGGAGAGAGAGTGGCTACACCTTC. It codes for CASGRTGRESGYTF.

The V and J genes are TRBV6-6 and TRBJ1-4, with TRBD1 matching over 8 bases. The CDR3 contains 15 residues. V was pared by 5 bases and J by 5 bases, with 7 bases of the junction left unmatched. Germline-derived CDR1 and CDR2 are MNHNY and SVGAGI (reference sequence). The CDR3: CASSTRQGRNEKLFF. The CDR3 DNA reads as TGTGCCAGCAGTACCAGACAGGGGAGGAATGAAAAACTGTTTTTT.

The gene calls are TRBV7-7 and TRBJ1-3, with 8 bases identical to TRBD1. V dropped 5 bases and J dropped 0; count of bases not matched to a gene: 3. The CDR3 extends over 15 amino acids. The germline gives CDR1 SSHAT, CDR2 FNYEAQ (reference sequence). The CDR3 bases are TGTGCCAGCAGCCAGGGACAGGCCTCTGGAAACACCATATATTTT. It is translated as CASSQGQASGNTIYF. The complete variable domain, with remaining parts taken from reference TRBV7-7 and TRBJ1-3, reads GAGVSQSPRYKVTKRGQDVTLRCDPISSHATLYWYQQALGQGPEFLTYFNYEAQPDKSGLPSDRFSAERPEGSISTLTIQRTEQRDSAMYRCASSQGQASGNTIYFGEGSWLTVV.

The sample holds a few counts of this clone. This chain connects TRBV5-6 to TRBJ1-2; D gene uncertain. V gave up 3 bases and J gave up 5 bases, with 11 bases separating them. The CDR3 sequence is 13 residues long. Germline CDR1 SGHDT, CDR2 YYEEEE. In nucleotides, the CDR3 is TGTGCCAGCAGCTCCCTCTCCTTATATGGCTACACCTTC. It specifies CASSSLSLYGYTF.

The chain is built from TRBV11-2 and TRBJ2-1, with D hard to call. Germline V gene data show CDR1 as SGHAT and CDR2 as FQNNGV. V dropped 0 bases and J dropped 0 bases, with 6 bases sitting between them. The CDR3 runs to 15 residues. The CDR3 sequence: CASSLDGNSYNEQFF. CDR3 nucleotides: TGTGCCAGCAGCTTAGATGGGAACTCCTACAATGAGCAGTTCTTC.

CDR3 DNA: TGTGCCAGCAGCCCCAGCGGGACCCCATCCTACGAGCAGTACTTC. This encodes CASSPSGTPSYEQYF. This chain uses TRBV7-2 with TRBJ2-7; 7 bases are a match to TRBD2. The CDR3 loop spans 15 amino acids. Germline V gene lookup returns CDR1 SGHTA and CDR2 FQGNSA. J was trimmed by 1 base and V by 5 bases; bases with no gene match: 8.

The chain combines TRBV28 with TRBJ1-2, with TRBD1 matching over 8 bases. In germline, CDR1 is MDHEN, CDR2 SYDVKM. With V trimmed by 5 bases and J by 4 bases, 9 bases remained unmatched. CDR3 length equals 15 residues. The CDR3 spells CASSPPGQEFYGYTF. In DNA form, the CDR3 reads TGTGCCAGCAGTCCTCCGGGACAGGAATTCTATGGCTACACCTTC.

This chain links TRBV28 with TRBJ1-5; D is possibly TRBD1 (5 bases). Trimming cost V 3 bases and J 6 bases, with 18 bases left between them. The CDR3 sequence is 16 residues long. Germline loops: CDR1 MDHEN, CDR2 SYDVKM. The CDR3 protein is CASSFWPTRGAQPQHF. The DNA of the CDR3 is TGTGCCAGCAGTTTTTGGCCTACCCGAGGGGCTCAGCCCCAGCATTTT.